These 7 T cell receptor beta chains were sequenced from one sample in a study of neurological immune-mediated disorders. TCRdb processed the 5' RACE reads anew with MiXCR; each CDR3 protein has one entry. The sample holds tens of thousands of distinct CDR3 sequences, 10% seen once. Time point reported: longitudinal time-point 1 (baseline). Material for sequencing was PBMCs. Source of these receptors: a man aged 25-45 years in good health.

In this sample, this clonotype turned up many times. V and J are TRBV20-1 and TRBJ2-1; the D is unclear. V shed 3 bases and J shed 3 bases, with 12 bases lying between them. The germline CDR1 and CDR2 sequences are DFQATT and SNEGSKA (reference sequence). The CDR3 consists of 14 residues. In DNA form, the CDR3 reads TGCAGTGCTAGCCCTCGTGGGATCTACAATGAGCAGTTCTTC. This gives the protein CSASPRGIYNEQFF.

This clonotype was counted many times. The chain links TRBV27 to TRBJ2-1; maybe TRBD2 (6 bases). The CDR3 is made up of 15 amino acids. V gave up 4 bases and J gave up 7 bases, with 17 bases separating them. Germline values: CDR1 MNHEY, CDR2 SMNVEV (reference sequence). The chain's CDR3 is CASSSRTGGGNEQFF. CDR3 sequence (DNA): TGTGCCAGCAGTTCCCGTACAGGTGGAGGGAATGAGCAGTTCTTC.

This clonotype is labeled medium-sized. The chain joins TRBV5-1 to TRBJ2-5; 9 bases are a match to TRBD1. This CDR3 comprises 18 residues. J was trimmed by 4 bases and V by 0 bases; bases with no gene match: 13. Germline V gene sequence: CDR1 SGHRS, CDR2 YFSETQ. CDR3 in amino acids: CASSLEGQGVLWGETQYF. CDR3 nucleotide sequence: TGCGCCAGCAGCTTGGAGGGACAGGGAGTACTTTGGGGAGAGACCCAGTACTTC.

This clonotype appeared many times. The chain recombines TRBV5-1 with TRBJ2-2; D is unresolved. This CDR3 region has 15 residues. V was pared by 5 bases and J by 3 bases, with 14 bases between. CDR1 SGHRS and CDR2 YFSETQ come from the germline V gene. CDR3 loop: CASRFNLQHTGELFF. DNA of the CDR3: TGCGCCAGCAGATTCAACTTACAGCACACCGGGGAGCTGTTTTTT.

This clonotype was recorded many times. V gene TRBV5-6 combines with J gene TRBJ2-5; TRBD2 matches 14 bases. Germline trimming cut 4 bases from V and 1 base from J; bases unmatched to any gene: 0. CDR3 length: 15 residues. CDR1 and CDR2 from the germline V gene are SGHDT and YYEEEE. DNA of the CDR3: TGTGCCAGCAGCGGGACTAGCGGGAGCCAAGAGACCCAGTACTTC. Translated: CASSGTSGSQETQYF.

The table lists this clonotype with a few counts. This clone may be a read error of a much larger clone one base away. This chain uses TRBV29-1 with TRBJ2-2, with D perhaps assigned TRBD1 or TRBD2 (5 bases each). Per the germline V gene, CDR1 is SQVTM and CDR2 is ANQGSEA. The CDR3 contains 12 residues. The CDR3: CSAGVDTRELFF. For the CDR3, the DNA is TGCAGCGCCGGGGTGGACACCCGGGAGCTGTTTTTT.

This clonotype was observed at least ten times. CDR3 sequence reads: CASSLVDEQYF. CDR3 sequence (DNA): TGTGCCAGCAGCTTAGTGGACGAGCAGTACTTC. The V call is TRBV7-9, the J call TRBJ2-7; D unclear. Per germline, CDR1 SEHNR and CDR2 FQNEAQ (reference sequence). Trimming left V 1 base short and J 5 bases short, with 3 bases between. The CDR3 sequence is 11 residues long.